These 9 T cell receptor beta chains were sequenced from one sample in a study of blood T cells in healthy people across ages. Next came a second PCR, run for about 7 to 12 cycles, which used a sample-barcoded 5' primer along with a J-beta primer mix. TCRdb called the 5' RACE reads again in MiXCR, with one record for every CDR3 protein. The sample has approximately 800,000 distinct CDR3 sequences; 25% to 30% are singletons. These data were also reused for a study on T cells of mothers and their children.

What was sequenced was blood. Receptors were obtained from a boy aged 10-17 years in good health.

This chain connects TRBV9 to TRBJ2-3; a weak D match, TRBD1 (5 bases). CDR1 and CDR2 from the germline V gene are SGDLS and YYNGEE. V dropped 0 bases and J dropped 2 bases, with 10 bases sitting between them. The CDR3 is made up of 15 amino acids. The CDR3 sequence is CASSVEATATDTQYF. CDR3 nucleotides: TGTGCCAGCAGCGTAGAGGCGACAGCCACAGATACGCAGTATTTT.

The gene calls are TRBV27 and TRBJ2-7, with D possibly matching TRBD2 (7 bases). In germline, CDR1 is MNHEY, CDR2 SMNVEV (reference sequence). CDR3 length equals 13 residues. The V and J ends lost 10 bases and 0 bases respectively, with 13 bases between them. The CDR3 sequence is CATRRGPSYEQYF. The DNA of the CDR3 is TGTGCCACAAGGCGGGGGCCCTCCTACGAGCAGTACTTC.

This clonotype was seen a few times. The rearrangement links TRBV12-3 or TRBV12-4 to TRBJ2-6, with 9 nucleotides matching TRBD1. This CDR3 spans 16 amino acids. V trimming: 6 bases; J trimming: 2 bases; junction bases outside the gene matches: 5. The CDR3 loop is CASSLNRGPGANVLTF. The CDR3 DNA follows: TGTGCCAGCAGCCTAAACAGGGGGCCTGGGGCCAACGTCCTGACTTTC.

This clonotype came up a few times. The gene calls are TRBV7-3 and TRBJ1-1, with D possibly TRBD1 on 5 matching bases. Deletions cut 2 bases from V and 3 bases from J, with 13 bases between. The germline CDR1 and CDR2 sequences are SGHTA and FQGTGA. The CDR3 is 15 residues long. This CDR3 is CASSLSHGGDTEAFF. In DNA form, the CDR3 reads TGTGCCAGCAGCTTATCACACGGAGGGGACACTGAAGCTTTCTTT.

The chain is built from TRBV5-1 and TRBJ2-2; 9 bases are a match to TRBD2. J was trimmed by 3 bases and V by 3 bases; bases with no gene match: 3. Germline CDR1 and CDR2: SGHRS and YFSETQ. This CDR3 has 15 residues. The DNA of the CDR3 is TGCGCCAGCAGCTCTAGCGGGGCCTACACCGGGGAGCTGTTTTTT. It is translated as CASSSSGAYTGELFF.

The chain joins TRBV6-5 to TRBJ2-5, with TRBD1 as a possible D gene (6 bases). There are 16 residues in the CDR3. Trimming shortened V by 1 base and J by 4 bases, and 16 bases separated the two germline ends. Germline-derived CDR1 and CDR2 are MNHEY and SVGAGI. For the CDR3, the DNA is TGTGCCAGCAGTTACTGGGGTGGGGGCGTGGGAGAGACCCAGTACTTC. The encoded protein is CASSYWGGGVGETQYF.

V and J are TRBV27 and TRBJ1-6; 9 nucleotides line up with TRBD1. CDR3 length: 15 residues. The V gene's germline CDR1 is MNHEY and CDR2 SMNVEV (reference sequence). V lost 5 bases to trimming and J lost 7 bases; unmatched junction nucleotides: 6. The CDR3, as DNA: TGTGCCAGCAGTAACAGGGGGCCGGGGAATTCACCCCTCCACTTT. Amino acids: CASSNRGPGNSPLHF.

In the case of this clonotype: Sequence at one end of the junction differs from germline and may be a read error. The CDR3 DNA reads as TGCAGTACTAGTGGGACTAGCGGCGAAGAGACCCAGTACTTC. It yields the protein CSTSGTSGEETQYF. This chain links TRBV20-1 with TRBJ2-5; TRBD2 aligns across 11 bases. Germline V gene data show CDR1 as DFQATT and CDR2 as SNEGSKA (reference sequence). There are 14 residues in the CDR3.

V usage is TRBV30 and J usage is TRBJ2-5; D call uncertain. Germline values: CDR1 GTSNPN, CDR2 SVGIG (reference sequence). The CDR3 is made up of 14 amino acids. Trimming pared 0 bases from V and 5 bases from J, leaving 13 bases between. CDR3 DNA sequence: TGTGCCTGGAGTGTTCGACTCACCGGGGAGACCCAGTACTTC. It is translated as CAWSVRLTGETQYF.